This T cell receptor beta chain was identified in a study of shared clonotypes between healthy human individuals. Only in-frame clones appear in the TCRdb table, and some are missing; sequencing was by immunoSEQ multiplex PCR. The sample includes 2,100,000 or so clones, approximately 95% seen only once; the top ten take around 0.13%. The CDR3 totals 14 residues. Trimming removed 0 bases at V and 3 bases at J, with 8 bases between. Germline assignment: CDR1 SEHNR and CDR2 FQNEAQ (reference sequence). This clonotype originated in a man aged 18 to 35 in good health. Source material: naive CD4+ T cells sorted from blood. The subset is: CD45RA+ positively selected. The rearrangement uses TRBV7-9 and TRBJ1-2; D gene uncertain. The CDR3 region has the DNA TGTGCCAGCAGCTTAGCGCGTTCAGACTATGGCTACACCTTC. This sequence encodes CASSLARSDYGYTF.